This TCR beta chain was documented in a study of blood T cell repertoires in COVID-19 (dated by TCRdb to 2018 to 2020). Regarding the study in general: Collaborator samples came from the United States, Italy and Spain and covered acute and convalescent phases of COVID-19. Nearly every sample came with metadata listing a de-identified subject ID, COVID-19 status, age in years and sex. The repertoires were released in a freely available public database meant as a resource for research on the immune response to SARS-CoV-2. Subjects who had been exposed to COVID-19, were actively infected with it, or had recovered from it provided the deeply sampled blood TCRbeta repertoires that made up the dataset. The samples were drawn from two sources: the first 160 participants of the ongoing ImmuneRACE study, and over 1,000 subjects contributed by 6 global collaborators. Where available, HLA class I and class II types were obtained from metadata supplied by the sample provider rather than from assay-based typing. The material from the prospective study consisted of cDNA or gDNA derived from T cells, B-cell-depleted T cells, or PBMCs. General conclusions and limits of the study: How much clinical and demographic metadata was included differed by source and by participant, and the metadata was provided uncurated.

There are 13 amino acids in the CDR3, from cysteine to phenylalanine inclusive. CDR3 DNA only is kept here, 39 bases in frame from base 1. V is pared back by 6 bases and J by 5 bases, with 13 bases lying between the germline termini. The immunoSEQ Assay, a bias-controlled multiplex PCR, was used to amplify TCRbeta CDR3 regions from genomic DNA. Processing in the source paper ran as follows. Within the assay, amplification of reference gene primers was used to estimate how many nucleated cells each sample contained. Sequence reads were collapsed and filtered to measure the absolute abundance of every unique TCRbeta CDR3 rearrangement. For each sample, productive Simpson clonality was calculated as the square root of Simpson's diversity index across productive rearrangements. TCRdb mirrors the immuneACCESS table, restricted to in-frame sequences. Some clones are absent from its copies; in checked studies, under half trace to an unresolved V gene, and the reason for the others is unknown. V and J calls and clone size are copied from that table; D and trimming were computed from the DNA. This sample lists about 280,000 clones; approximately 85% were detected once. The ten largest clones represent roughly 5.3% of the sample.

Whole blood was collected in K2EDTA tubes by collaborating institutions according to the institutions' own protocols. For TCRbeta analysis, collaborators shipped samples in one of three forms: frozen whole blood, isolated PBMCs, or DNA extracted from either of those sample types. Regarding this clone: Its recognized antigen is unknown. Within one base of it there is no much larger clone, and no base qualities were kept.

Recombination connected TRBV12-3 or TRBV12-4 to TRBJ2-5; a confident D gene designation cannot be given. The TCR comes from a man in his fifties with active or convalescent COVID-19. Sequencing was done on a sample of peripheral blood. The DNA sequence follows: TGTGCCAGCAGGAAGGCCCGGCGGGAGACCCAGTACTTC. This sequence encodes CASRKARRETQYF.